The 8 T cell receptor beta chains reported below all come from one sample, sequenced in a study of T-cell memory formation after mild COVID-19. TCRdb used MiXCR to reprocess the 5' RACE reads, holding one entry per CDR3 protein. Of fewer than 300,000 distinct CDR3 sequences detected, 15% to 20% appear once; the ten largest clones hold around a fifth. Sequencing used PBMCs or a T cell subset sorted from them (not recorded which). The receptor source for this set is a man between 18 and 35 years old who had mild COVID-19 (a few samples of this study predate the infection). Cell type and time point are not known.

This rearrangement joins TRBV5-6 to TRBJ2-7; 11 bases align to TRBD2. The V and J ends lost 4 bases and 7 bases, in that order; junction bases with no gene match: 10. CDR3 size: 15 residues. Germline V gene lookup returns CDR1 SGHDT and CDR2 YYEEEE. In DNA, the CDR3 is TGTGCCAGCAGCGGGGGACTAGCGGATCCGGGGGAGCAGTACGTC. Translating gives CASSGGLADPGEQYV.

The chain is built from TRBV28 and TRBJ2-4, with TRBD1 as a possible D gene (6 bases). Germline assignment: CDR1 MDHEN and CDR2 SYDVKM. Trimming took off 2 bases at V and 5 bases at J, with 13 bases between the two ends. The CDR3 is made up of 15 amino acids. CDR3 residues: CASSLVARGENIQYF. CDR3 nucleotide sequence: TGTGCCAGCAGTTTAGTGGCCAGGGGCGAAAACATTCAGTACTTC.

This clonotype was seen only a few times. This sequence joins TRBV7-2 and TRBJ2-1, with D perhaps TRBD2 (5 bases). Germline V CDR1 and CDR2: SGHTA, FQGNSA. V lost 8 bases to trimming and J lost 3 bases, with 11 bases between them. This CDR3 has 13 residues. This CDR3 reads CASLRENYNEQFF. The CDR3 coding sequence is TGTGCCAGCCTAAGGGAGAACTACAATGAGCAGTTCTTC. Using reference TRBV7-2 and TRBJ2-1 for the parts outside the CDR3, the full variable domain is GAGVSQSPSNKVTEKGKDVELRCDPISGHTALYWYRQSLGQGLEFLIYFQGNSAPDKSGLPSDRFSAERTGGSVSTLTIQRTQQEDSAVYLCASLRENYNEQFFGPGTRLTVL.

The chain links TRBV6-6 to TRBJ1-2; D unclear. The CDR3 sequence is 16 residues long. Germline CDR1 and CDR2: MNHNY and SVGAGI (reference sequence). Trimming took off 6 bases at V and 0 bases at J, with 17 bases between the two ends. In DNA, the CDR3 is TGTGCCAGCAGCTTGGCCGATCTGCCCTCTAACTATGGCTACACCTTC. It encodes CASSLADLPSNYGYTF.

This clonotype was recorded many times. The V gene is TRBV5-1, the J gene TRBJ2-1; the match to TRBD1 covers 9 bases. V was clipped by 6 bases and J by 8 bases; unmatched bases: 12. The CDR3 has 15 residues. Germline values: CDR1 SGHRS, CDR2 YFSETQ. Written as DNA, the CDR3 is TGCGCCAGCACACATGACAGGGGGATTCTAGATGAGCAGTTCTTC. It encodes CASTHDRGILDEQFF.

This clonotype was recorded a few times. V and J are TRBV20-1 and TRBJ1-5; D is unresolved. V was pared by 2 bases and J by 7 bases, with 3 bases between. The CDR3 covers 10 residues. Germline CDR1 DFQATT, CDR2 SNEGSKA (reference sequence). CDR3 protein: CSARLQPQHF. For the CDR3, the DNA is TGCAGTGCTAGACTCCAGCCCCAGCATTTT.

The chain uses TRBV6-2 or TRBV6-3 and TRBJ2-5, with 8 bases matching TRBD2. Germline values: CDR1 MNHEY, CDR2 SVGEGT. V gave up 0 bases and J gave up 5 bases; unmatched junction bases: 5. The CDR3 spans 15 residues. In nucleotides, the CDR3 is TGTGCCAGCAGTTACTCCCCGGGACTAGAGGAGACCCAGTACTTC. The encoded protein is CASSYSPGLEETQYF.

The rearrangement links TRBV6-6 to TRBJ1-1; tentatively, D is TRBD1 (6 bases). The CDR3 length is 12 residues. Trimming pared 5 bases from V and 6 bases from J, leaving 10 bases between. Germline V lookup: CDR1 MNHNY, CDR2 SVGAGI (reference sequence). The DNA for the CDR3 is TGTGCCAGCAGTCCACAGGGTCCTGAAGCTTTCTTT. Its protein product is CASSPQGPEAFF.